The entry that follows covers one TCR beta chain sequence. The data originate from a study of CD8 T cells in Susac syndrome. The RNA, about 0.5 to 1 ug, was put through reverse transcription using random hexamers. Across 54 Vbeta and 13 Jbeta, TCR beta CDR3 was amplified with immunoSEQ multiplex PCR. TCRdb analysed the immunoSEQ multiplex PCR reads with MiXCR anew, one entry per CDR3 protein. The data show about 210,000 distinct CDR3 sequences, around 93% seen once. The V end lost 0 bases, the J end lost 9 bases, and 3 bases lay between the germline ends. The germline CDR1 and CDR2 sequences are SGHTA and FQGNSA. The CDR3 contains 12 residues.

The source is a human donor with Susac syndrome. The sample was CD4+ T cells from PBMCs. The rearrangement links TRBV7-2 to TRBJ1-6; D ambiguous. The CDR3 region is CASSLAVSPLHF. CDR3 bases: TGTGCCAGCAGCTTAGCAGTTTCACCCCTCCACTTT.